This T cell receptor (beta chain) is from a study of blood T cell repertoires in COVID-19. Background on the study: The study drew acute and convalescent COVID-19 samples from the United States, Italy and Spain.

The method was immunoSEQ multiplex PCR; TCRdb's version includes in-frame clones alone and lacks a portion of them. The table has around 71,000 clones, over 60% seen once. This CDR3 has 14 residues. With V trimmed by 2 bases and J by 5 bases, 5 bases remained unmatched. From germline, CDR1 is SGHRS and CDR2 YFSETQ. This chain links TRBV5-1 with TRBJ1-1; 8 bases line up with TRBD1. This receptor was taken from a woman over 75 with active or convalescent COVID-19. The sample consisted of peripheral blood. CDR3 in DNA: TGCGCCAGCAGCTTAAGTACAGGGGGAACTGAAGCTTTCTTT. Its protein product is CASSLSTGGTEAFF.